This T cell receptor beta chain was documented in a study of blood T cell repertoires in COVID-19. Turning to the study itself: COVID-19 samples from acute and convalescent phases originated in the United States, Italy and Spain. T cells, B-cell-depleted T cells, or PBMCs supplied cDNA or gDNA.

Per the original methods: Amplification with reference gene primers provided the estimates of nucleated cell counts. Method: immunoSEQ multiplex PCR; TCRdb's copy keeps in-frame clones and lacks some. Clone size and the V and J calls come from that table; the DNA yielded D and trimming. The table shows hundreds of thousands of clones, with around 83% occurring only once. The germline V gene has CDR1 SEHNR and CDR2 FQNEAQ (reference sequence). The trim removed 5 bases at V and 7 bases at J, leaving 5 bases unmatched. This CDR3 contains 14 residues. The chain combines TRBV7-9 with TRBJ1-2; 12 positions match TRBD1. The origin of this receptor is a woman aged 55-69 years with active or convalescent COVID-19. Sequencing was carried out using peripheral blood. CDR3 sequence reads: CASSKGQGARGYTF. The DNA of the CDR3 is TGTGCCAGCAGCAAGGGACAGGGGGCCCGTGGCTACACCTTC. Full variable domain (missing parts from reference TRBV7-9 and TRBJ1-2): DTGVSQNPRHKITKRGQNVTFRCDPISEHNRLYWYRQTLGQGPEFLTYFQNEAQLEKSRLLSDRFSAERPKGSFSTLEIQRTEQGDSAMYLCASSKGQGARGYTFGSGTRLTVV.